This TCR beta chain was observed in a study of T cells in Graves' hyperthyroidism and ophthalmopathy. The study excluded patients with uncontrolled infection, other autoimmune disease, pregnancy or lactation. Each diagnosis drew on symptoms, thyroxine, TRAb, thyroid ultrasound and orbital computed tomography findings. Study conclusions and caveats: Classification by a 13 V-J model distinguished ophthalmopathy from stable hyperthyroidism.

In this sample, this clonotype turned up a few times. Its antigen remains unidentified. Trimming removed 1 base from V and 10 bases from J, with 11 bases in between. Germline V gives CDR1 SGHTA, CDR2 FQGNSA. CDR3 length: 14 residues. Regions amplified from RNA transcripts were the TCR beta CDR3 regions. The TCR CDR3 was amplified in a first-round RT-PCR using the HTBI primer set. A single record per CDR3 protein comes from TCRdb applying MiXCR to the multiplex PCR reads. The sample records around 500,000 distinct CDR3 sequences, roughly 22% being singletons. Sequenced: blood. The TCR comes from a woman in her seventies with Graves' ophthalmopathy. The V gene is TRBV7-2, the J gene TRBJ1-6; possible D gene TRBD1, 5 bases. For the CDR3, the DNA is TGTGCCAGCAGCTTAGAGGGGCGGGGATCACCCCTCCACTTT. Translated: CASSLEGRGSPLHF.